Listed here are 9 T cell receptor beta chains from one sample, sequenced in a study of blood T cell repertoires in COVID-19. Using immunoSEQ multiplex PCR, the repertoire was profiled, and TCRdb retains in-frame clones only, with some absent. Of 300,000 to 400,000 clones listed, roughly nine tenths are singletons. The source material was PBMCs or T cells enriched from blood (not recorded which). Receptor source: a man between 18 and 29 years old who had recovered from COVID-19.

V and J are TRBV7-6 and TRBJ2-6; D call uncertain. Germline V gene data show CDR1 as SGHVS and CDR2 as FNYEAQ. The CDR3 extends over 14 amino acids. The V end was cut by 6 bases, the J end by 0 bases, with 6 bases between. CDR3 sequence (DNA): TGTGCCAGCAGTCGGTCCTCTGGGGCCAACGTCCTGACTTTC. Translation: CASSRSSGANVLTF. The full variable domain, completed using reference TRBV7-6 and TRBJ2-6, is GAGVSQSPRYKVTKRGQDVALRCDPISGHVSLYWYRQALGQGPEFLTYFNYEAQQDKSGLPNDRFSAERPEGSISTLTIQRTEQRDSAMYRCASSRSSGANVLTFGAGSRLTVL.

This rearrangement joins TRBV18 to TRBJ2-7; 8 bases are a match to TRBD1. In germline, CDR1 is KGHSH, CDR2 LQKENI. The V segment lost 8 bases and the J segment 4 bases; nucleotides outside the gene matches: 7. The CDR3 has 13 amino acids. CDR3 protein: CASGRDRLYEQYF. As DNA, the CDR3 is TGTGCCAGCGGCCGGGACAGGTTGTACGAGCAGTACTTC.

The rearrangement links TRBV29-1 to TRBJ2-7, with D perhaps matching TRBD2 (5 bases). Trimming removed 6 bases from V and 0 bases from J, with 15 bases in between. The germline CDR1 and CDR2 sequences are SQVTM and ANQGSEA. The CDR3 is 14 residues long. CDR3 DNA: TGCAGCGTAAACGGGGTTCGGGGCTCCTACGAGCAGTACTTC. Its translation is CSVNGVRGSYEQYF.

The count of this clone is one. This chain uses TRBV5-1 with TRBJ2-3; 10 bases map to TRBD2. The junction had 4 bases not matched to a gene; V was cut back by 2 bases and J by 4 bases. The CDR3 sequence is 15 residues long. Germline values: CDR1 SGHRS, CDR2 YFSETQ. In DNA, the CDR3 is TGCGCCAGCAGCTTAGCGGGGGGGCTTTCAGATACGCAGTATTTT. Translation: CASSLAGGLSDTQYF. Drawing the rest from reference TRBV5-1 and TRBJ2-3, the complete variable domain is KAGVTQTPRYLIKTRGQQVTLSCSPISGHRSVSWYQQTPGQGLQFLFEYFSETQRNKGNFPGRFSGRQFSNSRSEMNVSTLELGDSALYLCASSLAGGLSDTQYFGPGTRLTVL.

The J gene is TRBJ1-5, the V gene TRBV7-2; 9 bases map to TRBD1. The CDR3 contains 16 residues. The germline V gene encodes CDR1 SGHTA and CDR2 FQGNSA. V dropped 3 bases and J dropped 1; count of bases not matched to a gene: 4. The CDR3 loop reads CASSLTGGRSNQPQHF. The CDR3 DNA reads TGTGCCAGCAGCTTGACAGGGGGTCGAAGCAATCAGCCCCAGCATTTT.

The chain recombines TRBV7-2 with TRBJ1-1; 11 bases are shared with TRBD1. Per the germline V gene, CDR1 is SGHTA and CDR2 is FQGNSA. The V and J ends lost 5 bases and 4 bases, in that order; junction bases with no gene match: 9. The CDR3 sequence is 16 residues long. CDR3 coding DNA: TGTGCCAGCAGCCTAGTGGTAGGGACAGGGGGCACTGAAGCTTTCTTT. Amino acids: CASSLVVGTGGTEAFF.

V gene TRBV3-1 (or the pseudogene TRBV3-2) combines with J gene TRBJ1-1; 7 bases agree with TRBD1. The CDR3 spans 12 residues. The V gene's germline CDR1 is LGHDT and CDR2 YNNKEL (reference sequence). V gave up 5 bases and J gave up 8 bases; unmatched junction bases: 5. As DNA, the CDR3 is TGTGCCAGCAGCTCCAGGGGGAGAGAAGCTTTCTTT. It codes for CASSSRGREAFF.

The rearrangement joins TRBV5-1 to TRBJ2-1; TRBD2 matches 8 bases. V lost 1 base and J lost 0; bases outside the gene matches: 3. From germline, CDR1 is SGHRS and CDR2 YFSETQ. CDR3 length equals 16 residues. CDR3 sequence (DNA): TGCGCCAGCAGCTTGCGGCTAGCGGGCTCCTACAATGAGCAGTTCTTC. It codes for CASSLRLAGSYNEQFF.

This clone was detected once. The chain carries TRBV5-1 and TRBJ1-1, with D maybe TRBD1 (6 bases). The CDR3 has 14 residues. Germline V lookup: CDR1 SGHRS, CDR2 YFSETQ. Trimming took off 2 bases at V and 2 bases at J, with 10 bases between the two ends. CDR3 DNA: TGCGCCAGCAGCTTTGTCGGGACAAACACTGAAGCTTTCTTT. It is translated as CASSFVGTNTEAFF.